The sequence of this TCR beta chain was determined in a study of blood T cell repertoires in COVID-19 (dated by TCRdb to the early 2020s). In the study overall: Samples from collaborators originated in the United States, Italy and Spain and spanned both the acute and convalescent phases of COVID-19. Where available, HLA class I and class II types were obtained from metadata supplied by the sample provider rather than from assay-based typing. The material from the prospective study consisted of cDNA or gDNA derived from T cells, B-cell-depleted T cells, or PBMCs. The repertoires were released in a freely available public database intended as a resource for research on the immune response to SARS-CoV-2. Samples came from the ongoing ImmuneRACE study (first 160 participants) plus 1,254 subjects from 6 global collaborators. A de-identified subject ID, COVID-19 status, age in years and sex were almost always included in the sample metadata. Deeply sampled blood TCRbeta repertoires from subjects exposed to, actively infected with, or recovered from COVID-19 were included in the dataset.

Participants in the prospective study were enrolled through a virtual design, were aged about 18 to 89 years, and lived in 24 United States geographic areas. To assign participants to cohorts, the prospective study relied on clinical history that participants themselves reported in a screening survey and a study questionnaire. Recovered participants in ImmuneRACE Cohort 3 were defined as having two consecutive negative NP/OP PCR tests, clearance from a healthcare professional, or resolution of symptoms. In the prospective study, whole blood, serum and a nasopharyngeal or oropharyngeal swab were collected from each participant by mobile phlebotomists. Prospective study participants could optionally give additional blood draws and questionnaires over an approximately two-month period. Before DNA extraction, blood samples from the prospective study were shipped at room temperature or frozen. As for this clone: Its antigen is currently not known. Base qualities are not provided; no much larger clone lies one nucleotide away.

Findings and caveats that apply to the study as a whole: The quantity of clinical and demographic metadata differed by source and by participant and was supplied without curation.

The CDR3 runs 16 residues from the cysteine to the phenylalanine. The only DNA kept is the CDR3, 48 bases in frame from the first base. Looking up the germline V gene yields CDR1 LGHNT and CDR2 FRNRAP. The trim is 2 bases for V and 6 bases for J, with a gap of 16 bases between the germline ends. TCRbeta CDR3 regions were amplified from genomic DNA by means of the immunoSEQ Assay, a bias-controlled multiplex PCR. In the original analysis: Within the assay, amplification of reference gene primers was used to estimate how many nucleated cells each sample contained. Sequence reads were collapsed and filtered to measure the absolute abundance of every unique TCRbeta CDR3 rearrangement. Productive Simpson clonality was computed per sample as the square root of Simpson's diversity index over productive rearrangements. Sourced from immuneACCESS, this table was stored by TCRdb with only in-frame sequences that have V and J called. A share of the clones is absent; for the studies checked, an unresolved V gene accounts for under half, and the remainder has no known explanation. V and J calls and clone size are as listed in that table; D and trimming were resolved from the DNA. The table for this sample lists roughly 230,000 clones; about 80% of them were counted only once. Roughly 3.1% of the sample is in the top ten clones.

The sequenced sample was PBMCs or T cells enriched from blood (not recorded which). The clonotype comes from a man in his fifties who had recovered from COVID-19. The rearrangement combines TRBV12-5 with TRBJ2-2; the D gene is possibly TRBD2, with 5 bases matching. The DNA sequence follows: TGTGCTAGTGGTTTGTACGAACCTCCAGCGGCCGGGGAGCTGTTTTTT. Protein translation: CASGLYEPPAAGELFF.